The 18 T cell receptor beta chains in this list originate from one sample, sequenced in a study of cytomegalovirus exposure and HLA in healthy donors. Both 60 Vbeta primers and 13 Jbeta primers went into the PCR. Here immunoSEQ multiplex PCR was the method, and the copy in TCRdb shows in-frame clones only, minus some. The sample yields around 45,000 clones, roughly 51% seen once. The specimen was PBMCs. The receptors shown here come from a man in his sixties in good health and CMV-seronegative.

The chain carries TRBV11-3 and TRBJ2-7, with 7 bases lining up with TRBD2. In germline, CDR1 is SGHNT, CDR2 YENEEA. V lost 1 base to trimming and J lost 0 bases; unmatched junction nucleotides: 3. This CDR3 spans 15 amino acids. This CDR3 reads CASSLGGGSSYEQYF. CDR3 DNA: TGTGCCAGCAGCTTAGGGGGGGGGTCCTCCTACGAGCAGTACTTC.

The chain is built from TRBV4-3 and TRBJ2-7; perhaps TRBD2 as D (5 bases). CDR3 length: 14 amino acids. Germline loops: CDR1 LGHNA, CDR2 YSLEER. V lost 0 bases, J lost 3 bases, and 9 bases lay in between. CDR3 DNA sequence: TGCGCCAGCAGCCAAGAGCTCGGGAACTACGAGCAGTACTTC. Protein product: CASSQELGNYEQYF.

This chain links TRBV7-9 with TRBJ1-1; D unresolved. Trimming removed 4 bases at V and 3 bases at J, with 15 bases between. The CDR3 is 15 amino acids. CDR1 and CDR2 (germline): SEHNR, FQNEAQ (reference sequence). CDR3 protein: CASSSPHERDTEAFF. CDR3 DNA sequence: TGTGCCAGCAGCTCACCTCACGAGCGGGACACTGAAGCTTTCTTT.

The chain is built from TRBV5-4 and TRBJ2-1, with D possibly TRBD1 on 6 matching bases. There are 15 residues in the CDR3. V dropped 5 bases and J dropped 4 bases, with 16 bases sitting between them. CDR1 SGHNT and CDR2 YYREEE come from the germline V gene (reference sequence). The CDR3 DNA reads as TGTGCCAGCAGGGCGGACAGCGGACGATACAATGAGCAGTTCTTC. It translates to CASRADSGRYNEQFF. Based on the CDR3 plus reference TRBV5-4 and TRBJ2-1, the full variable domain is ETGVTQSPTHLIKTRGQQVTLRCSSQSGHNTVSWYQQALGQGPQFIFQYYREEENGRGNFPPRFSGLQFPNYSSELNVNALELDDSALYLCASRADSGRYNEQFFGPGTRLTVL.

The table lists this clone with a count of one. V and J are TRBV30 and TRBJ1-2, with D possibly being TRBD1 (6 bases). The CDR3 loop spans 13 amino acids. CDR1 GTSNPN and CDR2 SVGIG come from the germline V gene (reference sequence). Trimming left V 0 bases short and J 8 bases short, with 13 bases between. The CDR3 loop is CAWSVGQSFGYTF. DNA of the CDR3: TGTGCCTGGAGTGTAGGACAGTCCTTCGGCTACACCTTC.

This chain joins TRBV12-5 and TRBJ2-5, with 10 positions matching TRBD2. Trimming cost V 5 bases and J 5 bases; bases outside gene matches: 5. Germline loops: CDR1 LGHNT, CDR2 FRNRAP. CDR3 length equals 14 residues. The CDR3 DNA sequence: TGTGCTAGTGGTCGAGCGGGAGGGCGGGAGACCCAGTACTTC. Its protein product is CASGRAGGRETQYF.

This CDR3 reads CASSQESGKADTQYF. CDR3 coding DNA: TGCGCCAGCAGCCAAGAAAGCGGGAAGGCAGATACGCAGTATTTT. J is TRBJ2-3 and V is TRBV4-1; 7 positions agree with TRBD2. The J segment lost 4 bases and the V segment lost 0 bases, leaving 4 bases of the junction unmatched. The CDR3 is 15 amino acids. Germline assignment: CDR1 MGHRA and CDR2 YSYEKL.

The chain combines TRBV7-9 with TRBJ1-1; unclear D gene. CDR3 length: 13 amino acids. Trimming removed 0 bases from V and 8 bases from J, with 10 bases in between. Germline CDR1 SEHNR, CDR2 FQNEAQ (reference sequence). The CDR3 loop reads CASSLAQVPEAFF. The CDR3 DNA reads as TGTGCCAGCAGCTTAGCGCAGGTTCCCGAAGCTTTCTTT.

The rearrangement joins TRBV5-1 to TRBJ1-1, with D hard to call. The length of the CDR3 is 14 residues. Germline lookup yields CDR1 SGHRS and CDR2 YFSETQ. V was clipped by 2 bases and J by 3 bases, with 11 bases between them. CDR3 nucleotide sequence: TGCGCCAGCAGCTTTCCGGGAAGGGACACTGAAGCTTTCTTT. Protein: CASSFPGRDTEAFF. Looking up the rest from reference TRBV5-1 and TRBJ1-1 gives the full variable domain: KAGVTQTPRYLIKTRGQQVTLSCSPISGHRSVSWYQQTPGQGLQFLFEYFSETQRNKGNFPGRFSGRQFSNSRSEMNVSTLELGDSALYLCASSFPGRDTEAFFGQGTRLTVV.

This chain links TRBV30 with TRBJ1-1, with 8 nucleotides matching TRBD1. The CDR3 consists of 13 residues. Germline V gene sequence: CDR1 GTSNPN, CDR2 SVGIG (reference sequence). After removal of 5 bases from V and 4 bases from J, the junction contained 6 bases not matched to a gene. CDR3 sequence (DNA): TGTGCCTGGGGACAGGGATGGAGCACTGAAGCTTTCTTT. It translates to CAWGQGWSTEAFF.

The rearrangement joins TRBV5-1 to TRBJ1-4; D is perhaps TRBD1 (6 bases). CDR1 and CDR2 (germline): SGHRS, YFSETQ. V shed 4 bases and J shed 7 bases, with 17 bases lying between them. CDR3 length: 15 residues. CDR3 coding DNA: TGCGCCAGCAGCCCCTCGACAGGAAGGGCTGAAAAACTGTTTTTT. Amino acid sequence: CASSPSTGRAEKLFF.

The CDR3 region is CASSTRYTEAFF. In DNA, the CDR3 is TGTGCCAGTAGTACCCGTTACACTGAAGCTTTCTTT. The V call is TRBV19, the J call TRBJ1-1, with unresolved D. Germline V lookup: CDR1 LNHDA, CDR2 SQIVND (reference sequence). V was cut by 4 bases and J by 3 bases, with 6 bases left in between. The CDR3 is 12 residues long.

The rearrangement joins TRBV6-5 to TRBJ1-1; 9 nucleotides agree with TRBD1. Germline CDR1 is MNHEY and CDR2 is SVGAGI. The CDR3 loop spans 14 amino acids. V shed 8 bases and J 3 bases; nucleotides not matched to a gene: 7. Here the CDR3 reads CASGGQGTDTEAFF. The CDR3 DNA reads TGTGCCAGCGGCGGACAGGGGACGGACACTGAAGCTTTCTTT.

As for this clone: In this CDR3 the conserved last residue, phenylalanine or tryptophan, is missing, so a read error is likely. The rearrangement links TRBV6-5 to TRBJ1-2; 8 nucleotides agree with TRBD1. Germline V gene data show CDR1 as MNHEY and CDR2 as SVGAGI. The ends lost 6 bases at V and 4 bases at J; junction bases unmatched: 10. The CDR3 is made up of 15 amino acids. For the CDR3, the DNA is TGTGCCAGCAGACCGGGACAGGCCTATTTCTATGGCTACACCTCC. This gives the protein CASRPGQAYFYGYTS.

This chain links TRBV30 with TRBJ1-2; TRBD1 matches at 7 bases. The CDR3 has 13 residues. Germline assignment: CDR1 GTSNPN and CDR2 SVGIG (reference sequence). V was clipped by 4 bases and J by 4 bases; unmatched bases: 6. In nucleotides, the CDR3 is TGTGCCTGGACAGGGGGACTTTCCTATGGCTACACCTTC. Translation: CAWTGGLSYGYTF.

The V call is TRBV9, the J call TRBJ2-2, with TRBD1 matching 8 bases. The germline CDR1 and CDR2 sequences are SGDLS and YYNGEE. The CDR3 has 14 amino acids. V shed 7 bases, J shed 2 bases, and the junction held 4 bases outside the gene matches. CDR3 region: CASGQGLNTGELFF. The CDR3 DNA is TGTGCCAGCGGACAGGGTCTCAACACCGGGGAGCTGTTTTTT.

This clone was seen a handful of times. This chain uses TRBV6-1 with TRBJ1-5, with 9 bases identical to TRBD1. With V trimmed by 5 bases and J by 6 bases, 8 bases remained unmatched. The V gene's germline CDR1 is MNHNS and CDR2 SASEGT. This CDR3 is 15 amino acids long. The chain's CDR3 is CASSPRTGAGQPQHF. CDR3 coding DNA: TGTGCCAGCAGTCCTCGGACAGGGGCCGGTCAGCCCCAGCATTTT.

The rearrangement links TRBV18 to TRBJ2-4, with no clear D. Germline assignment: CDR1 KGHSH and CDR2 LQKENI. Trimming took off 6 bases at V and 8 bases at J, with 8 bases between the two ends. The CDR3 spans 11 residues. CDR3 nucleotides: TGTGCCAGCTCCGACGAGGACATTCAGTACTTC. The encoded protein is CASSDEDIQYF.